The clone carrying this T cell receptor beta chain has just one count. Its target is not known. The data derive from a study of T cell repertoires in cytomegalovirus infection. From the reads, TCRdb called clonotypes with MiXCR, one entry per CDR3 protein. This sample has 510,000 or so distinct CDR3 sequences, with about 25% found just once. Study-wide findings and caveats: Summed frequency of public TCR beta families distinguished CMV carriers with the relevant HLA. HLA-C-restricted CMV-specific TCR beta clonotypes were dominant in the ex vivo response.

The CDR3 is 11 amino acids. With 3 bases removed from V and 7 bases from J, the gap between germline ends came to 9 bases. Germline CDR1 reads DFQATT; CDR2 reads SNEGSKA (reference sequence). Material for sequencing was PBMCs. The sequence was collected from a human donor in good health (CMV status not recorded). Some clones in this sample may be carry-over from other donors' samples. The chain has TRBV20-1 and TRBJ2-5; D is perhaps TRBD1 or TRBD2 (5 bases each). The CDR3 DNA follows: TGCAGTGCTAGTAGTGGGGGGACCCAGTACTTC. Protein: CSASSGGTQYF.